This TCR beta chain was profiled in a study of neurological immune-mediated disorders (dated by TCRdb to between 2018 and 2021). For context, the study as a whole: Using UMI-based sequencing, the study compared peripheral blood TCR-beta repertoires from patients with HTLV-I-associated myelopathy (HAM/TSP), patients with multiple sclerosis, and healthy controls. Alongside PBMC samples, the set of around 99 TCR-beta libraries contained longitudinal samples, technical triplicates, and paired CD4+ and CD8+ T-cell subsets that had been sorted. The cohort included 60 to 70 subjects: about 14 with HAM/TSP, around 34 with multiple sclerosis, and approximately 20 healthy controls. Findings and caveats that apply to the study as a whole: TCR clonal expansion was highest in HAM/TSP patients and lowest in MS patients, with MS patients falling below even healthy controls. Across subjects, expanded clones never shared an identical CDR3 amino acid sequence, which suggests that the TCR-beta repertoires in every group were private.

cDNA was synthesized by template-switch 5'RACE using a primer with a 10-nucleotide random unique molecular identifier that tagged each TCR transcript. Every sequencing run yielded over 190 million TCR-beta sequences covering 15-18 subjects. The RNeasy kit was used for extraction of total RNA. Using the KAPA Real-time Library Amplification kit, TCR-beta VDJ regions were amplified with primers for the TCR constant region and the 5'RACE anchor. Sample indexes and Illumina adaptors were added in a first PCR, and a second PCR then increased library yield. After purification with Ampure beads, the TCR product of roughly 650 bp was size-selected on a 2% E-gel SizeSelection system. Library quality was checked on a Bioanalyzer, concentration was measured with Qubit, and libraries were quantified with the Kapa Library Quantification kit before pooling. An Illumina HiSeq 2500 was used to sequence the libraries paired-end at 2 x 150 bp. To increase sequence diversity, about 25-31% phiX was spiked into each library pool. As for the authors' bioinformatics: Quality-filtered reads were processed with the UMI-based MiGEC pipeline, and over 85% of raw TCR sequences were removed by the MiGEC pipeline during error correction. VDJ genes were aligned to IMGT germline references, and each clonotype was defined by a unique CDR3 amino acid sequence together with V-J genes. VDJtools evaluated clonal expansion, Shannon diversity and CDR3 relatedness (CalcPairwiseDistances, ClusterSamples); CLCbio workbench built phylogenetic trees. Clones with at least 8 unique UMIs were defined as expanded, with this threshold being based on coefficient-of-variation modelling across technical triplicates. TCRdb applied fastp at Q25 and MiXCR to the public reads, then kept only in-frame beta chains. Records with the same CDR3 protein are collapsed into one entry carrying the most frequent genes and DNA. TCRdb assigned the V and J calls; the authors' analysis was not used. This sample has 20,000 to 25,000 distinct CDR3 sequences in its table, and roughly 15% of those were observed once. The ten top clones hold around 15% of the sample.

For unsorted PBMC libraries, 2 million PBMCs were used after storage in RNAlater at -80 degrees C until RNA extraction. PBMCs were separated from peripheral blood using Ficoll-Hypaque density gradient centrifugation and then cryopreserved in liquid nitrogen. This clonotype was recorded at least ten times. Its target antigen remains unknown. Germline and junction disagree at one end, which may indicate a read error. CDR1 and CDR2 (SGHVS, FQNEAQ) derive from the germline V gene. From the cysteine through the phenylalanine, the CDR3 covers 18 amino acids. This entry keeps only the CDR3 DNA: 54 bases, framed from base 1.

The clonotype originates from a female donor with HTLV-1-associated myelopathy (HAM/TSP). The sequenced sample was PBMCs. The sequence is built from TRBV7-8 and TRBJ2-3; the central 13 bases match TRBD2. The CDR3 protein sequence reads: CASSPGGTSGVGTDTQYF. The nucleotides are TGTGCCAGCAGCCCAGGTGGGACTAGCGGGGTAGGCACTGATACGCAGTATTTT.